The rows below give T cell receptor beta chains drawn from one sample of a study of siplizumab effects on memory and regulatory T cells. Method: immunoSEQ multiplex PCR; TCRdb's copy keeps in-frame clones and lacks some. The data hold 110,000 or so clones, with over 85% observed a single time. Material: non-Treg CD4+ T cells sorted from blood. Receptor source: a human donor in good health. Each CDR3 is given with its conserved first and last residue. Fields, in order: V gene, J gene, D gene, clone size, CDR3 protein, CDR3 DNA. A D gene is named only where the DNA matches it firmly. A row's size may be missing; if present it is once, few, many or a size class.

TRBV6-1	TRBJ2-2	TRBD2	-	CASSKLAANTGELFF	TGTGCCAGCAGTAAACTAGCGGCGAACACCGGGGAGCTGTTTTTT
TRBV7-7	TRBJ2-1	TRBD2	-	CASSGGRQNEQFF	TGTGCCAGCAGCGGCGGGAGACAAAATGAGCAGTTCTTC
TRBV6-6	TRBJ1-5	TRBD1	-	CASSRQGGWGQPQHF	TGTGCCAGCAGTAGACAGGGCGGATGGGGTCAGCCCCAGCATTTT
TRBV10-3	TRBJ1-3	-	-	CAISDSGYGNTIYF	TGTGCCATCAGTGACTCAGGGTACGGAAACACCATATATTTT
TRBV11-3	TRBJ2-1	-	-	CASSLGSSLGYNEQFF	TGTGCCAGCAGCTTAGGCTCTAGTCTGGGGTACAATGAGCAGTTCTTC
TRBV19	TRBJ1-4	-	-	CASSSRGLEKLFF	TGTGCCAGTAGTTCGAGGGGTCTCGAAAAACTGTTTTTT
TRBV6-1	TRBJ2-3	-	-	CASTRAIATDTQYF	TGTGCCAGCACTCGGGCTATCGCCACAGATACGCAGTATTTT
TRBV14	TRBJ2-3	-	-	CASSSGGITDTQYF	TGTGCCAGCAGCAGCGGCGGGATCACAGATACGCAGTATTTT
TRBV7-2	TRBJ1-1	-	few	CASSLVQGGTEAFF	TGTGCCAGCAGCTTAGTTCAGGGAGGAACTGAAGCTTTCTTT
TRBV28	TRBJ1-1	-	-	CASSPIIRGRDTEAFF	TGTGCCAGCAGTCCCATTATCAGGGGCAGGGACACTGAAGCTTTCTTT
TRBV7-2	TRBJ2-7	-	-	CASSLREQYF	TGTGCCAGCAGCCTTCGTGAGCAGTACTTC
TRBV7-9	TRBJ2-3	TRBD1	-	CASSTRQGSGQYF	TGTGCCAGCAGCACCCGACAGGGGAGCGGGCAGTATTTT
TRBV5-1	TRBJ1-5	-	-	CASSLGLQGSGNQPQHF	TGCGCCAGCAGCTTGGGGCTTCAGGGTAGTGGCAATCAGCCCCAGCATTTT
TRBV6-1	TRBJ2-2	-	once	CASSVRTGELFF	TGTGCCAGCAGTGTGCGGACCGGGGAGCTGTTTTTT
TRBV10-1	TRBJ2-2	-	-	CASSGLLTGELFF	TGCGCCAGCAGCGGACTCCTCACCGGGGAGCTGTTTTTT
TRBV28	TRBJ1-1	TRBD1	-	CASSLRTGEAFF	TGTGCCAGCAGTTTACGGACAGGAGAAGCTTTCTTT
TRBV11-2	TRBJ1-1	-	once	CASGPERNTEAFF	TGTGCCAGCGGCCCGGAAAGAAACACTGAAGCTTTCTTT
TRBV4-2	TRBJ2-6	TRBD2	-	CASSQLAGSGANVLTF	TGTGCCAGCAGCCAACTAGCGGGGTCTGGGGCCAACGTCCTGACTTTC
TRBV19	TRBJ1-1	-	-	CASLRDQLNTEAFF	TGTGCCAGTTTGCGGGACCAGCTGAACACTGAAGCTTTCTTT
TRBV25-1	TRBJ2-7	TRBD1	-	CASSLGTGGYYEQYF	TGTGCCAGCAGTCTGGGGACAGGGGGCTACTACGAGCAGTACTTC
TRBV6-6	TRBJ2-5	TRBD2	-	CASSYGERGGLGTQYF	TGTGCCAGCAGTTACGGGGAGCGGGGGGGCCTCGGGACCCAGTACTTC
TRBV27	TRBJ1-1	-	-	CASWRAANRGDTEAFF	TGTGCCAGCTGGCGGGCGGCCAATCGGGGGGACACTGAAGCTTTCTTT
TRBV19	TRBJ1-5	-	-	CASSPVNQPQHF	TGTGCCAGTAGTCCGGTGAATCAGCCCCAGCATTTT
TRBV7-2	TRBJ1-2	TRBD1	once	CASSSTGTGINGYTF	TGTGCCAGCAGTTCCACCGGGACAGGGATCAATGGCTACACCTTC
TRBV19	TRBJ2-7	-	-	CASHHSYYEQYF	TGTGCCAGTCACCATAGTTACTACGAGCAGTACTTC
TRBV4-1	TRBJ2-5	TRBD2	-	CASSQDPSGGGQETQYF	TGCGCCAGCAGCCAAGATCCTAGCGGGGGGGGGCAAGAGACCCAGTACTTC
TRBV5-1	TRBJ2-5	TRBD2	few	CASSPTSGGAFETQYF	TGCGCCAGCAGCCCTACTAGCGGGGGGGCCTTTGAGACCCAGTACTTC
TRBV6-5	TRBJ1-6	-	few	CASSYGQSSYNSPLHF	TGTGCCAGCAGCTACGGACAGAGCTCCTATAATTCACCCCTCCACTTT
TRBV7-9	TRBJ2-7	-	-	CASSLPGSQTSEQYF	TGTGCCAGCAGCTTACCGGGATCTCAAACGAGCGAGCAGTACTTC
TRBV29-1	TRBJ2-7	-	-	CSVGGGGLREQYF	TGCAGCGTGGGTGGAGGGGGGCTGAGGGAGCAGTACTTC